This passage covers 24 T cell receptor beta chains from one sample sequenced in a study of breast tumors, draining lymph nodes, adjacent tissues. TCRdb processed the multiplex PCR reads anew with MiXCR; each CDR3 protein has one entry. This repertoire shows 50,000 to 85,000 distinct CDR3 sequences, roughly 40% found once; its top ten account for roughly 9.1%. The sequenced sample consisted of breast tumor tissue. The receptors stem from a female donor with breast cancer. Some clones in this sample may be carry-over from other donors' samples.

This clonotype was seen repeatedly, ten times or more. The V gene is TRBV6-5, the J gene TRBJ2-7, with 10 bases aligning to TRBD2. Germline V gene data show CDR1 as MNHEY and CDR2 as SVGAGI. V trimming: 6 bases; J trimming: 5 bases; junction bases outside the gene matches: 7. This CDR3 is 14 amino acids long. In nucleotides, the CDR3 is TGTGCCAGCAGCCTAGCGGGAGCGAGTCACGAGCAGTACTTC. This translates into CASSLAGASHEQYF.

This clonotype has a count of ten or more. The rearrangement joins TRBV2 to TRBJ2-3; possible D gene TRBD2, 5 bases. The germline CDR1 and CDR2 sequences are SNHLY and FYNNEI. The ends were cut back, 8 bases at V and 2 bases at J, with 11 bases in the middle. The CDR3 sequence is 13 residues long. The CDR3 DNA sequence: TGTGCCAGCGCGGGTCGATACACAGATACGCAGTATTTT. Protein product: CASAGRYTDTQYF.

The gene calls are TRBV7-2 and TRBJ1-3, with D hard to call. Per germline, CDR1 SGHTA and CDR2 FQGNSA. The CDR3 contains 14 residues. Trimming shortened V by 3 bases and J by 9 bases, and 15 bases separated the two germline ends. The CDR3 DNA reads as TGTGCCAGCAGCTTGGCATCCCGAAATCCCACCATATATTTT. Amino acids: CASSLASRNPTIYF.

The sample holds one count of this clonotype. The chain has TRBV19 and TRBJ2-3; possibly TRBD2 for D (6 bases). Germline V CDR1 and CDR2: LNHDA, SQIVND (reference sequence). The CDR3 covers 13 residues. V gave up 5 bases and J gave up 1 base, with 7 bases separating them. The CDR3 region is CASSRGGTDTQYF. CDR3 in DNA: TGTGCCAGTAGTCGCGGGGGCACAGATACGCAGTATTTT. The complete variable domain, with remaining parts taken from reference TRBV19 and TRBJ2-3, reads DGGITQSPKYLFRKEGQNVTLSCEQNLNHDAMYWYRQDPGQGLRLIYYSQIVNDFQKGDIAEGYSVSREKKESFPLTVTSAQKNPTAFYLCASSRGGTDTQYFGPGTRLTVL.

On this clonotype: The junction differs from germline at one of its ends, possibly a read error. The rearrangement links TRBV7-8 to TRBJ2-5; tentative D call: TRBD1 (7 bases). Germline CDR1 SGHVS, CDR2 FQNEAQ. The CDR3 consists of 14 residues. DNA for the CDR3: TGTGCCGGCAGTCATCTACAGGGGAGGGAGACCCAGTACTTC. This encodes CAGSHLQGRETQYF.

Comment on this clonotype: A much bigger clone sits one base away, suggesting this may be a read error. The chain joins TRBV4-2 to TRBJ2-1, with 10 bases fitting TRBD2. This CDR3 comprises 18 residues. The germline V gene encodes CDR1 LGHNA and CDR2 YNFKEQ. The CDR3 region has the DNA TGTGCCGGCAGCCAAGGGGAGGGGGCACTAGCGGGGCTCGATGAGCAGTTCTTC. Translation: CAGSQGEGALAGLDEQFF.

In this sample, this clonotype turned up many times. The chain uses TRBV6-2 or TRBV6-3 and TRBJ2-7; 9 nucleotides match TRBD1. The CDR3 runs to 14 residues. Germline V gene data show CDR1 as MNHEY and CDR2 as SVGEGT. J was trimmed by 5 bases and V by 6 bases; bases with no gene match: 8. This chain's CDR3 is CASRLTGGWNEQYF. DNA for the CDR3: TGTGCCAGCAGGTTGACAGGGGGTTGGAACGAGCAGTACTTC.

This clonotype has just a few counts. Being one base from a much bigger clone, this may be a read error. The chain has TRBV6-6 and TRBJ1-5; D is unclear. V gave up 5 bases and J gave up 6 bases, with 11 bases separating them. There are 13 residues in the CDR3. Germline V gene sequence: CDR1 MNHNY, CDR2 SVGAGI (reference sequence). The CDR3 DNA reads TGTGCCAGCAGTCACCTCAGTTTTCAGCCCCAGCATTTT. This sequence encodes CASSHLSFQPQHF.

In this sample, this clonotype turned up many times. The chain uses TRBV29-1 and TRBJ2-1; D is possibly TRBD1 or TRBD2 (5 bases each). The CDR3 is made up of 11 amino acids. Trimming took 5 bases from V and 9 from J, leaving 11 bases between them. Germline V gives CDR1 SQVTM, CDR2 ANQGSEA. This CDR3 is CSVSVGGEQFF. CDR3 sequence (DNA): TGCAGCGTTTCAGTTGGGGGTGAGCAGTTCTTC.

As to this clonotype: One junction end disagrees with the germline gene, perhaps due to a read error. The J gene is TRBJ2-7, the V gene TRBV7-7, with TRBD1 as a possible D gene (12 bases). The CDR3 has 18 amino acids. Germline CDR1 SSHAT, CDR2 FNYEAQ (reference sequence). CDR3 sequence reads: CASSGSGGAGTGGGEQYF. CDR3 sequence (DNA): TGTGCTAGCAGCGGTAGCGGGGGGGCCGGGACAGGGGGCGGCGAGCAGTACTTC.

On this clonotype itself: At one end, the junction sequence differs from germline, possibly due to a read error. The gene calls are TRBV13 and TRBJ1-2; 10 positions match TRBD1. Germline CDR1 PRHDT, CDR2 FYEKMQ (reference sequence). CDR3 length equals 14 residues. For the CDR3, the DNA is TGTGCCAGCAGCCCAGGGACAGGGGACTATGGCCACACCTTC. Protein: CASSPGTGDYGHTF.

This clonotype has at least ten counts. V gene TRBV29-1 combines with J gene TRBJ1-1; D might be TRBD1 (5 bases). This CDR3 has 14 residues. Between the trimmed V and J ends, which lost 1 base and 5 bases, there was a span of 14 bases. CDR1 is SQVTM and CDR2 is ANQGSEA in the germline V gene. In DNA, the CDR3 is TGCAGCGTTGAAGTGGGGGGGGGAGGAACTGAAGCTTTCTTT. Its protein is CSVEVGGGGTEAFF. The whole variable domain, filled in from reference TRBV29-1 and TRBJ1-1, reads SAVISQKPSRDICQRGTSLTIQCQVDSQVTMMFWYRQQPGQSLTLIATANQGSEATYESGFVIDKFPISRPNLTFSTLTVSNMSPEDSSIYLCSVEVGGGGTEAFFGQGTRLTVV.

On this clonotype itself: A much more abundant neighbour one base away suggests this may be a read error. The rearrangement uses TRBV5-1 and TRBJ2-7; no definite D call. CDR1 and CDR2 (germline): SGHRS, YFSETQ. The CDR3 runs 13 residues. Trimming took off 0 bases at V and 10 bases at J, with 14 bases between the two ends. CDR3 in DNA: TGCGCCAGCAGCTTGGAAGCTCTCGGCGACCAGTACTTC. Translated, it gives CASSLEALGDQYF. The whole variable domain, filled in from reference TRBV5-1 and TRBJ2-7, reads KAGVTQTPRYLIKTRGQQVTLSCSPISGHRSVSWYQQTPGQGLQFLFEYFSETQRNKGNFPGRFSGRQFSNSRSEMNVSTLELGDSALYLCASSLEALGDQYFGPGTRLTVT.

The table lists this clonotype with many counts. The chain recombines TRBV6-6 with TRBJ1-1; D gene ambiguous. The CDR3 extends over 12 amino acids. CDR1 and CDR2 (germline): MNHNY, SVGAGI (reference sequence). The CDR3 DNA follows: TGTTCTAGCCGCGAAGGGCACACTGAAGCTTTCTTT. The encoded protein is CSSREGHTEAFF.

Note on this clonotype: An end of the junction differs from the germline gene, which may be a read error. The CDR3: CAISLPGQGAGGYTF. In DNA, the CDR3 is TGTGCCATCAGTCTGCCGGGACAGGGGGCTGGTGGCTACACCTTC. The J gene is TRBJ1-2, the V gene TRBV6-5, with 12 bases aligning to TRBD1. This CDR3 has 15 residues. Germline CDR1 is MNHEY and CDR2 is SVGAGI.

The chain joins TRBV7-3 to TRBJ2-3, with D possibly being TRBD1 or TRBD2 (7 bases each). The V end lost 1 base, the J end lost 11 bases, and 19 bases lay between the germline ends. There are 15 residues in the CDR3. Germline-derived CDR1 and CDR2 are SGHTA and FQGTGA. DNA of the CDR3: TGTGCCAGCAGCTTAATTGGGGGGGCAGGGGGGAAGCAGTATTTT. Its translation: CASSLIGGAGGKQYF.

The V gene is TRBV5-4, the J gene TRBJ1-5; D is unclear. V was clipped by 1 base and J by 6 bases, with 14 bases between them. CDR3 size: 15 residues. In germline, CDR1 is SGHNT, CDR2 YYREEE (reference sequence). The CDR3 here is CASSLPRGFGQPQHF. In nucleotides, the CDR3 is TGTGCCAGCAGCTTGCCCCGTGGTTTTGGTCAGCCCCAGCATTTT. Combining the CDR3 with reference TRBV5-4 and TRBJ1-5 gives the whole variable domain ETGVTQSPTHLIKTRGQQVTLRCSSQSGHNTVSWYQQALGQGPQFIFQYYREEENGRGNFPPRFSGLQFPNYSSELNVNALELDDSALYLCASSLPRGFGQPQHFGDGTRLSIL.

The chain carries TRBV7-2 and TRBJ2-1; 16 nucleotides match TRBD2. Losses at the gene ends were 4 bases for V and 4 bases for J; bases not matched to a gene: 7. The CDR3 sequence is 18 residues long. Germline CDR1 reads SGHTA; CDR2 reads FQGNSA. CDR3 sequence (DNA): TGTGCCAGCAGCTCGGGACTAGCGGGAGGGGCCGGGTACAATGAGCAGTTCTTC. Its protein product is CASSSGLAGGAGYNEQFF.

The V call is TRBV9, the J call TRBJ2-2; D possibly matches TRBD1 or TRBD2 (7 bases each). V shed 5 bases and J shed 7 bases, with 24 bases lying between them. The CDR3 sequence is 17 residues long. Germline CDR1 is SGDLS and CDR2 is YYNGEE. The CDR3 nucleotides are TGTGCCAGCAGTGATGTGACAGGGAGGGCCACAGGCGGGGAGCTGTTTTTT. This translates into CASSDVTGRATGGELFF.

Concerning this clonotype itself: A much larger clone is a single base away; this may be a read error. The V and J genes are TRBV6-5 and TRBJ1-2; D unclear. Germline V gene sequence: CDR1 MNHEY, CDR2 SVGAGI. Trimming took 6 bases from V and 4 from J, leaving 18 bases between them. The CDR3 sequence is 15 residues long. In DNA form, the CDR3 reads TGTGCCAGCAGCCCAAACTACAGAGAGACCTATGGCTACACCTTC. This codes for CASSPNYRETYGYTF.

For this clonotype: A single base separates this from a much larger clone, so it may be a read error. CDR3 DNA: TGTGTCAGCAGTGTAGCCACGGGACGTAGTAGCAATCAGCCCCAGCATTTT. It codes for CVSSVATGRSSNQPQHF. This sequence joins TRBV28 and TRBJ1-5; a weak D match, TRBD1 (5 bases). Germline V gives CDR1 MDHEN, CDR2 SYDVKM. This CDR3 is 17 amino acids long.

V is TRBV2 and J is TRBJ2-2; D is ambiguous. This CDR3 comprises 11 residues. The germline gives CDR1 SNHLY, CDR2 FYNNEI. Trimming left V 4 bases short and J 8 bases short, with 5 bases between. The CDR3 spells CASSGLGELFF. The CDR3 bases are TGTGCCAGCAGTGGCCTAGGGGAGCTGTTTTTT.

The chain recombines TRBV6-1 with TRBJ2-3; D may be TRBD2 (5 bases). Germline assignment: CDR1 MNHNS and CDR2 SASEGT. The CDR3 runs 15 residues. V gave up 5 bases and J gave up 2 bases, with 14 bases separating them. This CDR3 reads CASSTWTSFTDTQYF. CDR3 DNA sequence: TGTGCCAGCAGTACTTGGACTTCCTTCACAGATACGCAGTATTTT.

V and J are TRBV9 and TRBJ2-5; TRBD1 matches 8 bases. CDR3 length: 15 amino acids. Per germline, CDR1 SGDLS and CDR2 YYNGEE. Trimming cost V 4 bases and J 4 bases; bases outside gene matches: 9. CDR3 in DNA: TGTGCCAGCAGCCTCGGACAGGGCTCTGGAGAGACCCAGTACTTC. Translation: CASSLGQGSGETQYF.